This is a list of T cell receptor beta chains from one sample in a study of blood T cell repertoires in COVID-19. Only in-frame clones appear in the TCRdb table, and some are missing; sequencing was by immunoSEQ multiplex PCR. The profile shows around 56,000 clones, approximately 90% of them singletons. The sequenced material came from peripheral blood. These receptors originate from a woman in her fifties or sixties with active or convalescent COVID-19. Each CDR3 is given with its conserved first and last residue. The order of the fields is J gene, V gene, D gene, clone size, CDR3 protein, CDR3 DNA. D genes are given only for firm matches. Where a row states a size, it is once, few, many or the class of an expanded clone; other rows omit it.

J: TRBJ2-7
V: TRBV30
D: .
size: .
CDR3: CASDGTYEQYF
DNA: TGTGCCTCCGATGGCACCTACGAGCAGTACTTC

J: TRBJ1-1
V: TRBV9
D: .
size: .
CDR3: CASSTHEVTEAFF
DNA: TGTGCCAGCAGCACCCACGAGGTCACTGAAGCTTTCTTT

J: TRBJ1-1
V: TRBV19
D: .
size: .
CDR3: CASSISGVANTEAFF
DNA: TGTGCCAGTAGTATTTCGGGAGTAGCGAACACTGAAGCTTTCTTT

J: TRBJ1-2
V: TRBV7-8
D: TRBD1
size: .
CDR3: CASSLERQGDYGYTF
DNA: TGTGCCAGCAGCTTAGAAAGACAGGGGGACTATGGCTACACCTTC

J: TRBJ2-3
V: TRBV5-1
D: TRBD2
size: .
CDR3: CASSFTSGRAMGDTQYF
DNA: TGCGCCAGCAGCTTTACTAGCGGGAGGGCCATGGGAGATACGCAGTATTTT

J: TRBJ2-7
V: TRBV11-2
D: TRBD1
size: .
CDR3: CASSFGQVSYEQYF
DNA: TGTGCCAGCAGCTTTGGACAGGTGTCCTACGAGCAGTACTTC

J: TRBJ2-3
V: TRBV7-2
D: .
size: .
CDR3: CASSSDYTDTQYF
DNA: TGTGCCAGCAGCTCGGACTACACAGATACGCAGTATTTT

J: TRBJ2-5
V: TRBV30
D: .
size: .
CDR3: CAWSVGIQETQYF
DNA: TGTGCCTGGAGTGTCGGGATCCAAGAGACCCAGTACTTC

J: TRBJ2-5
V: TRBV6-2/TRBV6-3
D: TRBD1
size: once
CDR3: CASSNRQGVETQYF
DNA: TGTGCCAGCAGTAACCGACAGGGGGTAGAGACCCAGTACTTC

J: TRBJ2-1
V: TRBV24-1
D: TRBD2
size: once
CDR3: CATSDSSGGAAYNEQFF
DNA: TGTGCCACCAGCGATTCTAGCGGGGGGGCCGCCTACAATGAGCAGTTCTTC

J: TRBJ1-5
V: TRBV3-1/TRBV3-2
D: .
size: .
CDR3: CASSVRDYQPQHF
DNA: TGTGCCAGCAGCGTTCGGGATTATCAGCCCCAGCATTTT

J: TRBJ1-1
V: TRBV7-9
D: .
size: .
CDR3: CASRREGMAFF
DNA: TGTGCCAGCCGTCGAGAGGGAATGGCTTTCTTT

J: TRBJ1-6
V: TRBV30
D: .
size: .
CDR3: CAWTIPTAVVNSPLHF
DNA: TGTGCCTGGACCATACCGACAGCAGTAGTGAATTCACCCCTCCACTTT

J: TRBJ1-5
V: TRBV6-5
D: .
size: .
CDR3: CASITTLGNQPQHF
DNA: TGTGCCAGCATTACCACTCTGGGCAATCAGCCCCAGCATTTT

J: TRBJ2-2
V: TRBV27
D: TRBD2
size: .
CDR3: CASMLSGRAFGELFF
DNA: TGTGCCAGCATGCTTAGCGGGAGGGCCTTCGGGGAGCTGTTTTTT

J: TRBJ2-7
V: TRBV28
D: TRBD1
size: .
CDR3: CASLGGQGNYEQYF
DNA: TGTGCCAGCCTAGGGGGACAGGGCAACTACGAGCAGTACTTC

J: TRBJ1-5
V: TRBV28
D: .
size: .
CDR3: CASSLSGPQHF
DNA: TGTGCCAGCAGTTTATCCGGGCCCCAGCATTTT

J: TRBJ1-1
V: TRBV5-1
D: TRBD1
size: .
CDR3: CASSLAGQGAGGRPEAFF
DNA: TGCGCCAGCAGCTTGGCCGGACAGGGGGCTGGAGGGCGGCCTGAAGCTTTCTTT

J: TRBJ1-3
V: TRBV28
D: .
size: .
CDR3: CASSPLGSTGNTIYF
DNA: TGTGCCAGCAGCCCGCTCGGGTCTACAGGAAACACCATATATTTT

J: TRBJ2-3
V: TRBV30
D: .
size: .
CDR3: CAWREGGLRTQYF
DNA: TGTGCCTGGAGGGAAGGAGGGTTGAGGACGCAGTATTTT

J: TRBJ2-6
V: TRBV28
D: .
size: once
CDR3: CASTSRGAGANVLTF
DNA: TGTGCCAGCACCAGCAGGGGGGCTGGGGCCAACGTCCTGACTTTC

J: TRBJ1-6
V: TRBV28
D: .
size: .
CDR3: CASSSWDTNSPLHF
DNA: TGTGCCAGCAGTTCCTGGGACACTAATTCACCCCTCCACTTT

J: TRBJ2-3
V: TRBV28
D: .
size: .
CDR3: CASSWGLSTDTQYF
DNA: TGTGCCAGCAGTTGGGGGCTGAGCACAGATACGCAGTATTTT

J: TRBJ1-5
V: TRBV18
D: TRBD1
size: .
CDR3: CASSPDRGRSNQPQHF
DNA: TGTGCCAGCTCCCCGGACAGGGGACGGAGCAATCAGCCCCAGCATTTT

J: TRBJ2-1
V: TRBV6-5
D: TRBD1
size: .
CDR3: CASSYPGQGNNEQFF
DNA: TGTGCCAGCAGTTACCCCGGACAGGGGAACAATGAGCAGTTCTTC

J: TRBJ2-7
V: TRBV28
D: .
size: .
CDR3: CASSSVSYEQYF
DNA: TGTGCCAGCAGTTCCGTATCCTACGAGCAGTACTTC

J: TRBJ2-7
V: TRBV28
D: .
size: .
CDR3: CASPTVNSIAYEQYF
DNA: TGTGCCAGCCCCACGGTGAATTCGATTGCCTACGAGCAGTACTTC

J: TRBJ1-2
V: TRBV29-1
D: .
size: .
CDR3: CSVREDYGYTF
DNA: TGCAGCGTTAGGGAGGACTATGGCTACACCTTC

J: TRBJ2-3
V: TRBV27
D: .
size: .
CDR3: CASSFQGRETQYF
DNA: TGTGCCAGCAGTTTCCAGGGGCGAGAAACGCAGTATTTT

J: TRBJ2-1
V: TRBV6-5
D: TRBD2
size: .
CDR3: CASSSGGAFINEQFF
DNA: TGTGCCAGCAGCAGCGGGGGGGCCTTTATAAATGAGCAGTTCTTC

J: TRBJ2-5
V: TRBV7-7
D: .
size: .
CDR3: CASSLFLGGVETQYF
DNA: TGTGCCAGCAGCTTATTCTTGGGGGGTGTGGAGACCCAGTACTTC

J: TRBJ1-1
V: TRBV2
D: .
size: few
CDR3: CASSATEVNTEAFF
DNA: TGTGCCAGCAGTGCGACGGAGGTGAACACTGAAGCTTTCTTT

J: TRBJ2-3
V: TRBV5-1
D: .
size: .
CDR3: CASSLGGANTQYF
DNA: TGCGCCAGCAGCTTGGGAGGCGCAAATACGCAGTATTTT

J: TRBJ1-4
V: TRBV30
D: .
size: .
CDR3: CAWSPQATNEKLFF
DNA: TGTGCCTGGAGCCCCCAGGCAACTAATGAAAAACTGTTTTTT

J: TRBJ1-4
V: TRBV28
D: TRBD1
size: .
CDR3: CASKRQGRLRTTNNEKLFF
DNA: TGTGCCAGCAAAAGACAGGGTCGCCTAAGGACAACTAATAATGAAAAACTGTTTTTT

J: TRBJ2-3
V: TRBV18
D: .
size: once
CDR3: CASSPIAEGRDTQYF
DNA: TGTGCCAGCTCACCAATCGCGGAGGGGAGGGATACGCAGTATTTT

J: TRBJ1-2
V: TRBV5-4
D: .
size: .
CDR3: CASSLDPTGNYGYTF
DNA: TGTGCCAGCAGCCTGGACCCGACAGGAAACTATGGCTACACCTTC

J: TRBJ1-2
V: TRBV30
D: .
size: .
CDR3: CAWKTEGIWFHGYTF
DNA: TGTGCCTGGAAGACAGAAGGGATTTGGTTCCATGGCTACACCTTC

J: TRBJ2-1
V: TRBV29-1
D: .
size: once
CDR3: CSVGSVTDEQFF
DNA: TGCAGCGTTGGGAGCGTTACTGATGAGCAGTTCTTC

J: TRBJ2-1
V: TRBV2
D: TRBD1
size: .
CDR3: CASSLLADRANEQFF
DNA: TGTGCCAGCAGTCTACTTGCGGACAGGGCAAATGAGCAGTTCTTC

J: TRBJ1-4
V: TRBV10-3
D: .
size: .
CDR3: CAISALRATNEKLFF
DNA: TGTGCCATCAGTGCTTTACGGGCAACTAATGAAAAACTGTTTTTT

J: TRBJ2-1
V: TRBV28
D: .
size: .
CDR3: CASSLNQATSEQFF
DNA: TGTGCCAGCAGTTTAAACCAGGCCACATCTGAGCAGTTCTTC

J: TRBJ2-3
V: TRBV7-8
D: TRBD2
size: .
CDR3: CASSLKVAGVATQYF
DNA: TGTGCCAGCAGCTTAAAGGTAGCGGGAGTGGCTACGCAGTATTTT

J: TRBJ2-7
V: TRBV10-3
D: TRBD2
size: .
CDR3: CAITQTSGRGVEQYF
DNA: TGTGCCATCACCCAAACTAGCGGGAGAGGGGTAGAGCAGTACTTC

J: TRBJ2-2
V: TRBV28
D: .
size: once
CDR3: CASTPTLNTGELFF
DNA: TGTGCCAGCACCCCCACATTAAACACCGGGGAGCTGTTTTTT

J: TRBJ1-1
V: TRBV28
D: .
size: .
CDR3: CASSLGGFSMNTEAFF
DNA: TGTGCCAGCAGCTTGGGGGGTTTTTCTATGAACACTGAAGCTTTCTTT

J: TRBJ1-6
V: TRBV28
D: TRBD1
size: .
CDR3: CAGGGGQGGNSPLHF
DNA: TGTGCCGGAGGGGGGGGACAGGGAGGAAATTCACCCCTCCACTTT

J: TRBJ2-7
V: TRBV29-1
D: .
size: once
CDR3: CSVGTGSEQYF
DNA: TGCAGCGTGGGAACAGGCAGCGAGCAGTACTTC

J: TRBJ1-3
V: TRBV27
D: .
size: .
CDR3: CASRRGSSGNTIYF
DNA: TGTGCCAGTCGTCGGGGTTCGTCTGGAAACACCATATATTTT

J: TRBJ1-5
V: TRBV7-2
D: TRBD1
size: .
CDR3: CASSLAGTGIQPQHF
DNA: TGTGCCAGCAGCTTAGCCGGGACAGGGATACAGCCCCAGCATTTT

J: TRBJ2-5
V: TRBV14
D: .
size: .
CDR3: CASSQPSSTLQETQYF
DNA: TGTGCCAGCAGCCAACCTTCCTCTACTCTCCAAGAGACCCAGTACTTC

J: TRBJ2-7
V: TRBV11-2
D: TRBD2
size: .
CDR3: CASSFGLDPYEQYF
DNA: TGTGCCAGCAGCTTTGGACTAGACCCCTACGAGCAGTACTTC

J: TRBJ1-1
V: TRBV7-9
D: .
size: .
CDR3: CASSPRTEAFF
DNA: TGTGCCAGCAGCCCCCGGACTGAAGCTTTCTTT

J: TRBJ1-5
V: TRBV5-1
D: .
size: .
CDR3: CASSPGTADSGNQPQHF
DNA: TGCGCCAGCAGCCCAGGGACTGCCGATAGCGGCAATCAGCCCCAGCATTTT

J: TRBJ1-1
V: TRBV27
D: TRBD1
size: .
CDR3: CASSLSMGTGPTEAFF
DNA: TGTGCCAGCAGTTTATCGATGGGGACAGGGCCCACTGAAGCTTTCTTT

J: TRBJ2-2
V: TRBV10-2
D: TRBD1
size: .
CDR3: CATGDRATGELFF
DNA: TGCGCCACCGGAGACAGGGCCACCGGGGAGCTGTTTTTT

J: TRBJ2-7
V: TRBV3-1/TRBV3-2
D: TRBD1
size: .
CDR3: CASSQGVGEQYF
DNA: TGTGCCAGCAGTCAGGGGGTCGGCGAGCAGTACTTC